A single sample gave rise to the 29 T cell receptor beta chains below, sequenced in a study of response to subunit inactivated influenza vaccine. TCRdb redid the calling of the RT-PCR reads with MiXCR, one entry per CDR3 protein. Of more than 500,000 distinct CDR3 sequences in the sample, roughly 10% were seen once. The sample was also reused in another study, on T cells expressing NK-cell markers. Turning to that study: cDNA encoding TCR beta was synthesized via 5'RACE template switching incorporating UMIs.

Sequences were derived from PBMCs from blood, sampled on the day of vaccination. These TCRs come from a man aged 50-60 years who received an inactivated influenza vaccine.

This clonotype showed up just a few times. The chain combines TRBV14 with TRBJ2-5, with unresolved D. CDR1 SGHDN and CDR2 FVKESK come from the germline V gene. This CDR3 contains 14 residues. Trimming shortened V by 0 bases and J by 6 bases, and 11 bases separated the two germline ends. As DNA, the CDR3 is TGTGCCAGCAGCCAAGATACGGTTCTGAAGACCCAGTACTTC. Its protein product is CASSQDTVLKTQYF. Based on the CDR3 plus reference TRBV14 and TRBJ2-5, the full variable domain is EAGVTQFPSHSVIEKGQTVTLRCDPISGHDNLYWYRRVMGKEIKFLLHFVKESKQDESGMPNNRFLAERTGGTYSTLKVQPAELEDSGVYFCASSQDTVLKTQYFGPGTRLLVL.

A few counts support this clonotype. The chain is built from TRBV7-6 and TRBJ2-1; D is perhaps TRBD1 or TRBD2 (5 bases each). Germline V lookup: CDR1 SGHVS, CDR2 FNYEAQ. The CDR3 runs 16 residues. V lost 5 bases and J lost 1, with 15 bases in between. The CDR3 sequence is CASSNPGRQSYNEQFF. CDR3 in DNA: TGTGCCAGCAGCAACCCGGGACGTCAATCCTACAATGAGCAGTTCTTC. The full variable domain, in which reference TRBV7-6 and TRBJ2-1 provide the parts outside the CDR3, is GAGVSQSPRYKVTKRGQDVALRCDPISGHVSLYWYRQALGQGPEFLTYFNYEAQQDKSGLPNDRFSAERPEGSISTLTIQRTEQRDSAMYRCASSNPGRQSYNEQFFGPGTRLTVL.

This clonotype was detected ten times or more. The chain joins TRBV28 to TRBJ2-7; D gene ambiguous. There are 12 residues in the CDR3. Trimming pared 1 base from V and 2 bases from J, leaving 3 bases between. CDR1 and CDR2 (germline): MDHEN, SYDVKM. The CDR3 coding sequence is TGTGCCAGCAGTTTATACCCCTACGAGCAGTACTTC. Its translation is CASSLYPYEQYF.

The CDR3 sequence: CASSQGQVNTDTQYF. Here the CDR3 DNA reads TGTGCCAGCAGCCAGGGACAGGTTAACACAGATACGCAGTATTTT. The chain carries TRBV11-3 and TRBJ2-3, with 8 bases fitting TRBD1. Germline lookup yields CDR1 SGHNT and CDR2 YENEEA. The J segment lost 2 bases and the V segment lost 5 bases, leaving 6 bases of the junction unmatched. This CDR3 comprises 15 residues.

This clonotype has ten or more counts. This sequence joins TRBV24-1 and TRBJ2-7; TRBD1 aligns across 12 bases. This CDR3 spans 15 amino acids. The germline gives CDR1 KGHDR, CDR2 SFDVKD. Unmatched junction bases numbered 5, after V lost 2 bases and J lost 7 bases. The CDR3, as DNA: TGTGCCACCAGTGATTCGGGACAGGGGGCGGGTGAGCAGTACTTC. This sequence encodes CATSDSGQGAGEQYF.

This clonotype was counted only a few times. The CDR3 DNA reads as TGTGCCAGCAGGGGGGACAGGCAGCGGGTCTACGAGCAGTACTTC. Residues: CASRGDRQRVYEQYF. The chain is built from TRBV6-2 or TRBV6-3 and TRBJ2-7; 8 nucleotides align to TRBD1. Germline V gives CDR1 MNHEY, CDR2 SVGEGT. J gave up 3 bases and V 6 bases, and 10 bases lay outside the gene matches. This CDR3 contains 15 residues.

This clonotype was recorded a few times. This rearrangement joins TRBV4-1 to TRBJ2-1; 8 bases are shared with TRBD2. The V gene's germline CDR1 is MGHRA and CDR2 YSYEKL. Trimming at V came to 0 bases and at J to 1 base, leaving 11 bases not matched to a gene. This CDR3 contains 19 residues. The CDR3 sequence: CASSQERSSGAPSYNEQFF. For the CDR3, the DNA is TGCGCCAGCAGCCAAGAAAGGAGTAGCGGGGCCCCTTCCTACAATGAGCAGTTCTTC.

V and J are TRBV20-1 and TRBJ1-2, with D possibly being TRBD1 (5 bases). Trimming cost V 6 bases and J 4 bases, with 12 bases left between them. This CDR3 comprises 12 residues. The germline CDR1 and CDR2 sequences are DFQATT and SNEGSKA (reference sequence). Here the CDR3 reads CSASGGVYGYTF. For the CDR3, the DNA is TGCAGTGCCTCCGGAGGGGTCTATGGCTACACCTTC.

This clonotype was picked up many times. The genes are TRBV25-1 and TRBJ2-7; D remains ambiguous. Germline V CDR1 and CDR2: MGHDK, SYGVNS. V lost 8 bases, J lost 0 bases, and 5 bases lay in between. This CDR3 is 11 amino acids long. The CDR3 region has the DNA TGTGCCAGCCAGAGCTCCTACGAGCAGTACTTC. Protein sequence: CASQSSYEQYF.

This chain joins TRBV6-2 or TRBV6-3 and TRBJ2-2; D is undetermined. The CDR3 is made up of 14 amino acids. CDR1 MNHEY and CDR2 SVGEGT come from the germline V gene. V lost 8 bases and J 4 bases, leaving 14 bases between the germline ends. As DNA, the CDR3 is TGTGCCAGCCTCCACGAACAGTTCACCGGGGAGCTGTTTTTT. Protein sequence: CASLHEQFTGELFF.

The sample holds a few counts of this clonotype. CDR3 sequence (DNA): TGTGCCAGCAGTCACATTAGCGGGAACCAGAGAGATACGCAGTATTTT. Protein product: CASSHISGNQRDTQYF. V usage is TRBV7-9 and J usage is TRBJ2-3; TRBD2 matches 8 bases. This CDR3 has 16 amino acids. Germline-derived CDR1 and CDR2 are SEHNR and FQNEAQ (reference sequence). V was pared by 6 bases and J by 5 bases, with 13 bases of the junction left unmatched.

V and J are TRBV12-3 or TRBV12-4 and TRBJ2-3, with 9 bases identical to TRBD1. The trim removed 5 bases at V and 4 bases at J, leaving 7 bases unmatched. The CDR3 sequence is 15 residues long. This chain's CDR3 is CASSTNRGRADTQYF. CDR3 coding DNA: TGTGCCAGCAGTACAAACAGGGGGCGCGCAGATACGCAGTATTTT.

This clonotype has ten or more counts. The gene calls are TRBV5-1 and TRBJ2-1; D is ambiguous. The germline CDR1 and CDR2 sequences are SGHRS and YFSETQ. The CDR3 has 16 amino acids. V lost 4 bases and J 0 bases, leaving 14 bases between the germline ends. CDR3 amino acids: CASSLGGFSSYNEQFF. CDR3 nucleotides: TGCGCCAGCAGCCTGGGTGGTTTTAGCTCCTACAATGAGCAGTTCTTC. The whole variable domain, remainder taken from reference TRBV5-1 and TRBJ2-1, is KAGVTQTPRYLIKTRGQQVTLSCSPISGHRSVSWYQQTPGQGLQFLFEYFSETQRNKGNFPGRFSGRQFSNSRSEMNVSTLELGDSALYLCASSLGGFSSYNEQFFGPGTRLTVL.

The chain joins TRBV7-6 to TRBJ2-5, with TRBD2 as a possible D gene (5 bases). The CDR3 is 16 residues long. CDR1 is SGHVS and CDR2 is FNYEAQ in the germline V gene. The V end was cut by 1 base, the J end by 5 bases, with 17 bases between. CDR3 sequence: CASSLGVGSSKETQYF. For the CDR3, the DNA is TGTGCCAGCAGCTTAGGTGTGGGGAGCTCTAAGGAGACCCAGTACTTC.

The chain joins TRBV19 to TRBJ2-3, with no clear D. The CDR3 is 14 amino acids. V dropped 5 bases and J dropped 2 bases, with 11 bases sitting between them. Germline loops: CDR1 LNHDA, CDR2 SQIVND (reference sequence). Written as DNA, the CDR3 is TGTGCCAGTAGTTTGACCGCAACCACAGATACGCAGTATTTT. Translated: CASSLTATTDTQYF.

This clonotype turned up a few times. The chain uses TRBV12-3 or TRBV12-4 and TRBJ1-1; D is uncertain. The V end was cut by 6 bases, the J end by 1 base, with 15 bases between. The CDR3 consists of 15 residues. CDR3 amino acids: CASSRMAVANTEAFF. In DNA, the CDR3 is TGTGCCAGCAGCCGTATGGCGGTCGCGAACACTGAAGCTTTCTTT.

The rearrangement links TRBV7-2 to TRBJ2-3, with 8 bases that match TRBD2. With V trimmed by 2 bases and J by 1 base, 5 bases remained unmatched. Germline V gives CDR1 SGHTA, CDR2 FQGNSA. The CDR3 covers 16 residues. The CDR3 bases are TGTGCCAGCAGCTTACGGCCACTAGCGGGCACAGATACGCAGTATTTT. Amino acid sequence: CASSLRPLAGTDTQYF. Looking up the rest from reference TRBV7-2 and TRBJ2-3 gives the full variable domain: GAGVSQSPSNKVTEKGKDVELRCDPISGHTALYWYRQSLGQGLEFLIYFQGNSAPDKSGLPSDRFSAERTGGSVSTLTIQRTQQEDSAVYLCASSLRPLAGTDTQYFGPGTRLTVL.

This clonotype was seen repeatedly, ten times or more. This rearrangement joins TRBV27 to TRBJ2-1; no definite D call. The CDR3 extends over 15 amino acids. Germline CDR1 reads MNHEY; CDR2 reads SMNVEV (reference sequence). V was cut by 3 bases and J by 4 bases, with 13 bases left in between. CDR3 DNA: TGTGCCAGCAGTTTGGTAGGGCAGTCATACAATGAGCAGTTCTTC. Amino acid sequence: CASSLVGQSYNEQFF.

The chain joins TRBV7-2 to TRBJ2-7, with TRBD2 identical over 9 bases. Germline trimming cut 6 bases from V and 3 bases from J; bases unmatched to any gene: 12. This CDR3 has 16 residues. The germline CDR1 and CDR2 sequences are SGHTA and FQGNSA. CDR3 in DNA: TGTGCCAGCAGTTGGATAGCGGGGGTTCTGAGCTACGAGCAGTACTTC. Amino acids: CASSWIAGVLSYEQYF.

This clonotype was seen only a few times. The chain is built from TRBV6-1 and TRBJ1-2; D is perhaps TRBD1 (5 bases). Trimming took 4 bases from V and 5 from J, leaving 11 bases between them. The CDR3 consists of 13 residues. Germline CDR1 MNHNS, CDR2 SASEGT. CDR3 nucleotide sequence: TGTGCCAGCAGTGGACAAGGACAATATGGCTACACCTTC. This codes for CASSGQGQYGYTF.

This clonotype was recorded a few times. The V call is TRBV11-2, the J call TRBJ2-3; no clear D. V lost 1 base to trimming and J lost 4 bases, with 6 bases between them. In germline, CDR1 is SGHAT, CDR2 FQNNGV. The CDR3 is 13 amino acids. Here the CDR3 reads CASSLVYADTQYF. The CDR3 DNA sequence: TGTGCCAGCAGCTTAGTTTACGCAGATACGCAGTATTTT.

This clonotype occurred a few times. The chain joins TRBV20-1 to TRBJ1-4; D might be TRBD1 (5 bases). Looked up from germline, CDR1 is DFQATT and CDR2 is SNEGSKA (reference sequence). V dropped 3 bases and J dropped 7 bases, with 9 bases sitting between them. The length of the CDR3 is 12 residues. The CDR3 sequence is CSARGTGEKLFF. The DNA of the CDR3 is TGCAGTGCTAGGGGGACGGGTGAAAAACTGTTTTTT.

This clonotype was observed a few times. The rearrangement joins TRBV2 to TRBJ2-7, with TRBD1 as a possible D gene (5 bases). Trimming removed 7 bases at V and 0 bases at J, with 7 bases between. This CDR3 is 12 amino acids long. Germline V gives CDR1 SNHLY, CDR2 FYNNEI. CDR3 in DNA: TGTGCCAGCAACAGGTACTCCTACGAGCAGTACTTC. This gives the protein CASNRYSYEQYF.

The chain recombines TRBV5-1 with TRBJ2-1, with D hard to call. The CDR3 extends over 12 amino acids. Trimming took 8 bases from V and 6 from J, leaving 12 bases between them. Germline V gene data show CDR1 as SGHRS and CDR2 as YFSETQ. This CDR3 is CASTGSGNEQFF. Here the CDR3 DNA reads TGCGCCAGTACCGGATCGGGCAATGAGCAGTTCTTC.

CDR3 amino acids: CASRKVATGERQPQHF. Here the CDR3 DNA reads TGTGCCAGCCGCAAGGTTGCGACGGGGGAGCGTCAGCCCCAGCATTTT. The rearrangement links TRBV12-3 or TRBV12-4 to TRBJ1-5, with D maybe TRBD1 (5 bases). V was cut by 8 bases and J by 6 bases, with 23 bases left in between. This CDR3 spans 16 amino acids.

The DNA for the CDR3 is TGCAGTGCTAGAGATCCCACAGGGGGTTTCTATGGCTACACCTTC. It codes for CSARDPTGGFYGYTF. V is TRBV20-1 and J is TRBJ1-2; TRBD1 matches at 8 bases. Germline V CDR1 and CDR2: DFQATT, SNEGSKA (reference sequence). V lost 0 bases to trimming and J lost 4 bases; unmatched junction nucleotides: 7. CDR3 length equals 15 residues.

The chain has TRBV12-3 or TRBV12-4 and TRBJ2-7; D is possibly TRBD1 (5 bases). The CDR3 covers 14 residues. The V gene lost 3 bases and the J gene lost 3 bases, with 12 bases spanning the gap. CDR3 region: CASSFAGRGYEQYF. CDR3 nucleotide sequence: TGTGCCAGCAGTTTTGCAGGGCGAGGCTACGAGCAGTACTTC.

The chain recombines TRBV5-1 with TRBJ1-1, with D possibly matching TRBD1 (6 bases). This CDR3 is 14 amino acids long. With 1 base removed from V and 2 bases from J, the gap between germline ends came to 9 bases. From germline, CDR1 is SGHRS and CDR2 YFSETQ. The CDR3: CASSLLGANTEAFF. The CDR3, as DNA: TGCGCCAGCAGCTTGTTGGGGGCTAACACTGAAGCTTTCTTT.

The rearrangement uses TRBV15 and TRBJ1-5; TRBD1 might be the D (6 bases). The CDR3 sequence is 15 residues long. Germline V gene lookup returns CDR1 LNHNV and CDR2 YYDKDF (reference sequence). V lost 2 bases and J lost 3, with 11 bases in between. The CDR3 protein is CATSRPTGLNQPQHF. CDR3 bases: TGTGCCACCAGCAGACCGACAGGACTCAATCAGCCCCAGCATTTT.